Sequencing of this T cell receptor (beta chain) was carried out in a study of PD-L1 blockade in urothelial cancer. Study outcomes and limitations: Blood TCR clonality below the median before treatment was a predictor of better survival.

This clone was detected only once. Its antigen is currently unknown. The CDR3 consists of 13 residues. The germline V and J ends were trimmed by 4 bases and 5 bases, with 11 bases remaining between them. Germline V lookup: CDR1 WNHNN, CDR2 SYGVQD (reference sequence). Assay: immunoSEQ multiplex PCR; the TCRdb copy retains only in-frame clones and omits some. Among about 74,000 clones listed, around four fifths were seen once. The V gene is TRBV10-1, the J gene TRBJ2-5; weak D call: TRBD1 (5 bases). This sequence originates from a man aged 65 to 85 with urothelial cancer. Sequencing used PBMCs, obtained around atezolizumab (anti-PD-L1) treatment. In nucleotides, the CDR3 is TGCGCCAGCAGTGTAGGGGAACGGGAGACCCAGTACTTC. It specifies CASSVGERETQYF.